Sequencing of this T cell receptor beta chain was carried out in a study of response to subunit inactivated influenza vaccine. On this clonotype itself: The antigen is unknown.

Study-level points and caveats: Few additional T cells are recruited per seasonal influenza vaccination, authors suggested.

V was clipped by 3 bases and J by 8 bases, with 15 bases between them. Germline lookup yields CDR1 MNHNS and CDR2 SASEGT. This CDR3 comprises 14 residues. One entry per CDR3 protein, called by TCRdb with MiXCR from the RT-PCR reads. The sample carries hundreds of thousands of distinct CDR3 sequences, 9.5% to 13% recorded once. The material sequenced was PBMCs from blood, taken 35 to 45 days after vaccination. The chain joins TRBV6-1 to TRBJ2-3, with D unresolved. This receptor was taken from a man aged 45-65 years who received an inactivated influenza vaccine. CDR3 nucleotides: TGTGCCAGCAGTGACCGGGCCCTTGAGTTTACGCAGTATTTT. Its protein is CASSDRALEFTQYF.